This T cell receptor beta chain derives from a study of shared T cell receptors in the human thymus. Libraries were prepared by immunoSEQ multiplex PCR; TCRdb keeps only in-frame clonotypes and omits some of them. Of 600,000 or so clones listed, over 75% are singletons. Germline assignment: CDR1 SGHTA and CDR2 FQGNSA. Deletions cut 5 bases from V and 4 bases from J, with 14 bases between. CDR3 length equals 14 residues. This sample was also put to use in a study of human thymus T cells.

This TCR came from a boy under three years old with a congenital heart defect. The gene calls are TRBV7-2 and TRBJ1-2; D unclear. The material sequenced was thymocytes. The CDR3 nucleotides read TGTGCCAGCAGCGCTTTATCCGGTAGCTATGGCTACACCTTC. As protein: CASSALSGSYGYTF.